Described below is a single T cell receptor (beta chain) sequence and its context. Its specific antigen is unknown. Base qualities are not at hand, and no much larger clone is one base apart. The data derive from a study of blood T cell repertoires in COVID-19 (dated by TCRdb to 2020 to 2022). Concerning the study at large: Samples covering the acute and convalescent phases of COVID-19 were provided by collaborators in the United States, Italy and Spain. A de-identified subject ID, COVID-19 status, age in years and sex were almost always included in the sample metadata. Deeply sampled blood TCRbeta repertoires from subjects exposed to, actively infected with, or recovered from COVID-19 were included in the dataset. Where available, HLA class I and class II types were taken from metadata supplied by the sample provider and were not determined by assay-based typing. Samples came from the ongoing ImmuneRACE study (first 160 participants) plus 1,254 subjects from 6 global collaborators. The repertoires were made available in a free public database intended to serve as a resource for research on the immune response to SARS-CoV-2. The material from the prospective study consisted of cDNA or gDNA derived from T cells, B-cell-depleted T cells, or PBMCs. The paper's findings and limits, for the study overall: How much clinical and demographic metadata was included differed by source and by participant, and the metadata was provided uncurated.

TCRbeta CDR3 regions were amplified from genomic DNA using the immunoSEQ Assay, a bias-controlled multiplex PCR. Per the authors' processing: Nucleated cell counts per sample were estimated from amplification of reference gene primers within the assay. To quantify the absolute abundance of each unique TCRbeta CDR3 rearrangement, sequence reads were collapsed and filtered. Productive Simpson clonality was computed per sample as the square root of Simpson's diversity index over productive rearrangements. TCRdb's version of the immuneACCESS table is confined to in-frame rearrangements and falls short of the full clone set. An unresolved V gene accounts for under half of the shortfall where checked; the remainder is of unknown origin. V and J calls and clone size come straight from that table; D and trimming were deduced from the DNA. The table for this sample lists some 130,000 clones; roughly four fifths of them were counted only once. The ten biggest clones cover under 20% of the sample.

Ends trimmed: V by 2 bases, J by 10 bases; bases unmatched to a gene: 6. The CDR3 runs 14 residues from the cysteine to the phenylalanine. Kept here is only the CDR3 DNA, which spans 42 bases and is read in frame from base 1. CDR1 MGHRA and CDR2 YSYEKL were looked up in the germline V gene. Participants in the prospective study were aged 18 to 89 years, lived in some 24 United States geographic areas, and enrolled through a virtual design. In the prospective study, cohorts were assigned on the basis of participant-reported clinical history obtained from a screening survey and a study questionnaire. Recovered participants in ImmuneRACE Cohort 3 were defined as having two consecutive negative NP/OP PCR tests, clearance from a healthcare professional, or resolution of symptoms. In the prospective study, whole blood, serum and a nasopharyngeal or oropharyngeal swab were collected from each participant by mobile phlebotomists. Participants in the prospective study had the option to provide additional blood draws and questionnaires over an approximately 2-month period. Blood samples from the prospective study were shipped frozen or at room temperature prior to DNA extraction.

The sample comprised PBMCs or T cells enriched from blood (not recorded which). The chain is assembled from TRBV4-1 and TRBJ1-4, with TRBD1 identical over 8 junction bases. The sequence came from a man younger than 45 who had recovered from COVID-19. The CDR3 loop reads CASSQPGQAPKLFF. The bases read TGCGCCAGCAGCCAACCGGGACAGGCTCCAAAACTGTTTTTT.